This record concerns one T cell receptor beta chain sequence. Its antigen remains undetermined. The junction departs from germline at one end; a sequencing error may be responsible. This same CDR3 is encoded by further DNA sequences in the sample. This record comes from a study of T cell responses to AZD1222 COVID-19 vaccine (dated by TCRdb to the early 2020s). About the investigation overall: AZD1222 recipients with second doses at about 4 weeks or about 12 weeks were pooled, because spike-specific TCR depth and breadth did not differ between schedules. A total of under 250 trial participants underwent TCR sequencing, of whom around 210 had received two doses of AZD1222 and approximately 26 had received two doses of the MenACWY control vaccine. Trial participants were enrolled into age subgroups of 18-55, 56-69 and 70-plus years, which contained 148, 28 and 57 TCR-sequenced participants, respectively. Overall study results and their limits: No day 14 peak-response samples were available, so repertoires were characterized only after the peak T cell response. The 56-69-year group was small, and its depth increase did not reach significance, likely because of low power. Nearly half of unique spike-specific TCRs reportedly recognized epitopes outside regions mutated in the B.1.351 and B.1.1.7 variants. After two AZD1222 doses, both the breadth and the depth of spike-specific TCRs were significantly higher than at day 0 and than in MenACWY recipients. Conclusions about previously exposed vaccinees were limited because only six AZD1222 recipients were SARS-CoV-2 seropositive at baseline. Participants were mostly white British and included more females than males, and it was suggested by the authors that clonal diversity may have been underestimated. CD4 TCRs associated with the vaccine covered the entire spike protein, and the dominant responses were in regions 160-218 and 743-854.

What this sample's time point label stands for: baseline before first vaccination. The vaccinee samples were drawn from two UK trials, COV001 and COV002, one of which was a single-blind randomized controlled phase 2/3 trial testing AZD1222 (ChAdOx1 nCoV-19) in healthy adults. For TCRbeta chain sequencing, PBMC samples were collected from trial participants at day 0 and at day 28 after the second dose. CDR1 MDHEN and CDR2 SYDVKM are derived from the germline V gene. Taken from cysteine to phenylalanine, the CDR3 has 15 residues. The sequence is cut down to CDR3 DNA, 45 bases in frame from base 1. The CDR3 regions of human TCRbeta chains were subjected to immunosequencing. Per the source publication's procedure: TCRs in the repertoires were compared against a reference library of SARS-CoV-2-specific TCRs that had been generated with the MIRA antigen-specificity platform. Breadth was defined as the fraction of unique TCRs that were SARS-CoV-2-associated. Depth was defined as the fraction of total T cells that were SARS-CoV-2-associated. Using the MIRA data, each spike-specific TCR was assigned both to the spike region to which the TCR was reactive and to a CD4 or CD8 class. Log10-transformed breadth and depth values were compared by one-way ANOVA with Sidak's multiple comparisons tests. TCRdb obtained this table from immuneACCESS and retained in-frame rearrangements with V and J assigned. These tables miss some clones; where compared with another copy, unresolved V genes account for less than half of the shortfall, and the remainder is unexplained. The V and J calls and the clone size are those of that table, but D and trimming were determined from the DNA. The sample includes 95,000 to 150,000 clones, with more than 70% observed a single time. The biggest ten clones account for less than 6% of the sample.

Sequenced material: peripheral blood, taken on day 0 of AZD1222 vaccination. The chain couples TRBV28 to TRBJ1-1; TRBD1 might be the D gene, on 5 matching bases. This TCR was recovered from an adult in good health. The CDR3: CATQSEGRGNTEAFF. The DNA sequence reads TGTGCCACCCAATCAGAGGGGCGCGGGAACACTGAAGCCTTCTTT.